This T cell receptor (beta chain) was identified in a study of Ad26.COV2.S vaccination and SARS-CoV-2 variants. TCRdb's table, derived via immunoSEQ multiplex PCR, lists solely in-frame clones and lacks some. The table shows about 680,000 clones, with roughly 90% occurring only once. Treatment defined: roughly 20 received Ad26.COV2.S at low or high dose, single or two shots; roughly 5 received placebo; per-sample allocation not given. The samples were gathered on day 63 after the first injection of vaccine or placebo. Boston provided a donor who was an adult aged 18-55 years. Study-wide results and caveats: Substantial breadth was reported for post-vaccination spike-specific CD8+ and CD4+ T cells. Assessments of TCR breadth and depth may have underestimated the total T cell responses.

The CDR3 loop spans 18 amino acids. The V gene lost 1 base and the J gene lost 1 base, with 16 bases spanning the gap. Per germline, CDR1 LGHNT and CDR2 FRNRAP. Concerning this clone itself: Its target is not known.

The gene calls are TRBV12-5 and TRBJ2-2; weak D call: TRBD1 (5 bases). The source is a person aged 18 to 65 who received the Ad26.COV2.S COVID-19 vaccine or a placebo. Source: peripheral blood, taken in a trial of Ad26.COV2.S vaccine versus placebo. CDR3 loop: CASGLAGKDGLNTGELFF. The CDR3 DNA reads TGTGCTAGTGGTTTGGCAGGGAAAGACGGTTTGAACACCGGGGAGCTGTTTTTT. The full variable domain, completed using reference TRBV12-5 and TRBJ2-2, is DARVTQTPRHKVTEMGQEVTMRCQPILGHNTVFWYRQTMMQGLELLAYFRNRAPLDDSGMPKDRFSAEMPDATLATLKIQPSEPRDSAVYFCASGLAGKDGLNTGELFFGEGSRLTVL.